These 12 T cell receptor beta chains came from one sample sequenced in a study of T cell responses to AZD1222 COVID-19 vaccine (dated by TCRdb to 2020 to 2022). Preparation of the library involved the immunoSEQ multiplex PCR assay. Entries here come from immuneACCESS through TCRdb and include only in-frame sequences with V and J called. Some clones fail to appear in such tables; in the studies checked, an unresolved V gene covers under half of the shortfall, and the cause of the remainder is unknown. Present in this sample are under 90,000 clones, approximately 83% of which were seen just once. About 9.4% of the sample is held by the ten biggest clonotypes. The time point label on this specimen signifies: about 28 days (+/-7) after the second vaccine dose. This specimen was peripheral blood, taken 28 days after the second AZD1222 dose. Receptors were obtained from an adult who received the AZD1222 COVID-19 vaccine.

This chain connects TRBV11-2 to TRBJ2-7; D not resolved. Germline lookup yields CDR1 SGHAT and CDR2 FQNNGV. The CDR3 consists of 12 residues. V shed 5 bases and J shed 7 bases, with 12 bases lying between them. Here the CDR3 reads CASSPHEEEQYF. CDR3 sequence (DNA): TGTGCCAGCAGCCCCCACGAGGAGGAGCAGTACTTC. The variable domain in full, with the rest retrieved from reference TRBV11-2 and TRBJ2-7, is EAGVAQSPRYKIIEKRQSVAFWCNPISGHATLYWYQQILGQGPKLLIQFQNNGVVDDSQLPKDRFSAERLKGVDSTLKIQPAKLEDSAVYLCASSPHEEEQYFGPGTRLTVT.

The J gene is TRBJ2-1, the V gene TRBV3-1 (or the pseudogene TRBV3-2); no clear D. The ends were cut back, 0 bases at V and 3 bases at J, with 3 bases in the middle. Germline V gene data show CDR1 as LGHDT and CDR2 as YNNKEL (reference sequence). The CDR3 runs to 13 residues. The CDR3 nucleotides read TGTGCCAGCAGCCAAGAACTCTACAATGAGCAGTTCTTC. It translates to CASSQELYNEQFF.

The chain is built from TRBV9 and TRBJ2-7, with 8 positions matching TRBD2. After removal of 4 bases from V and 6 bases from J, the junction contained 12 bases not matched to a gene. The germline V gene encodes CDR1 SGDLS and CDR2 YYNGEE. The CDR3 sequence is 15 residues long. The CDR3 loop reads CASSSTGTSGAEQYF. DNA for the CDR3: TGTGCCAGCAGCTCCACCGGGACTAGTGGCGCCGAGCAGTACTTC. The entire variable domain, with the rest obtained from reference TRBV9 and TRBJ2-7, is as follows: DSGVTQTPKHLITATGQRVTLRCSPRSGDLSVYWYQQSLDQGLQFLIQYYNGEERAKGNILERFSAQQFPDLHSELNLSSLELGDSALYFCASSSTGTSGAEQYFGPGTRLTVT.

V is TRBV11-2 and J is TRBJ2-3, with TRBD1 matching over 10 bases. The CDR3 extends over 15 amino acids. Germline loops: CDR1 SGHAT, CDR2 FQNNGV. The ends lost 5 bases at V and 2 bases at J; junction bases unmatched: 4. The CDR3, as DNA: TGTGCCAGCAGCGCTGGGACAGGGGACACAGATACGCAGTATTTT. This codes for CASSAGTGDTDTQYF.

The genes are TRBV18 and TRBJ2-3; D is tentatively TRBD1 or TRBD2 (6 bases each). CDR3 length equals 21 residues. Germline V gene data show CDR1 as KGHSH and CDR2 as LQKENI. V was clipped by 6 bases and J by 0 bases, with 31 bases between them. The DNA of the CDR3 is TGTGCCAGCTCCTTGACAGGCCCCGGGGGCCATATCGGATCTAGCACAGATACGCAGTATTTT. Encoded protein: CASSLTGPGGHIGSSTDTQYF.

The CDR3 nucleotides are TGTGCCAGCAGCCCACAGGACCATCAGCCCCAGCATTTT. Amino acid sequence: CASSPQDHQPQHF. The J gene is TRBJ1-5, the V gene TRBV5-5; possibly TRBD1 for D (5 bases). Trimming left V 4 bases short and J 5 bases short, with 10 bases between. The CDR3 length is 13 residues. Germline V lookup: CDR1 SGHKS, CDR2 YYEKEE (reference sequence).

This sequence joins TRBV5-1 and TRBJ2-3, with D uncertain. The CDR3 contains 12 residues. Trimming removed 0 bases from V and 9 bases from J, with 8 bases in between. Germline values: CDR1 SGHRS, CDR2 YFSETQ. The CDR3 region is CASSLDLETQYF. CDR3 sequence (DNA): TGCGCCAGCAGCTTGGACTTGGAGACGCAGTATTTT.

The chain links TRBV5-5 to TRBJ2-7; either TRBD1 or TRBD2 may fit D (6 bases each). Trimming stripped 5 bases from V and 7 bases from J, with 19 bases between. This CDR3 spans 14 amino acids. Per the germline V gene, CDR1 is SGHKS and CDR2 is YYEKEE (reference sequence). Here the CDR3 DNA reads TGTGCCAGCAGGTGGGGGGCAGGGCCGGGTGAGCAGTACTTC. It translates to CASRWGAGPGEQYF.

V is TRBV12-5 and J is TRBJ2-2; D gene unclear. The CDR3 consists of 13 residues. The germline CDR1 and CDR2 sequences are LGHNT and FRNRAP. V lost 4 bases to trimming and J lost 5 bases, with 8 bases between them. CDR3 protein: CASGSLLTGELFF. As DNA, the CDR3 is TGTGCTAGTGGTTCCTTGCTAACCGGGGAGCTGTTTTTT.

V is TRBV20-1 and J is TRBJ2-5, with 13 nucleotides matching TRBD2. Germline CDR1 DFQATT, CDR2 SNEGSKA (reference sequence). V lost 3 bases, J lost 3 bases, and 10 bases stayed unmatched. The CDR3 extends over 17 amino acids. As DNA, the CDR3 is TGCAGTGCTAGTGCAAAAACTAGCGGGGGGGCCGAAGAGACCCAGTACTTC. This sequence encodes CSASAKTSGGAEETQYF.

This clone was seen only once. This CDR3 is CASSGGPGSTDTQYF. Here the CDR3 DNA reads TGCGCCAGCAGCGGCGGTCCCGGTAGTACAGATACGCAGTATTTT. The chain employs TRBV5-1 and TRBJ2-3; D not resolved. This CDR3 has 15 amino acids. The V gene's germline CDR1 is SGHRS and CDR2 YFSETQ. The germline V and J ends were trimmed by 4 bases and 3 bases, with 15 bases remaining between them.

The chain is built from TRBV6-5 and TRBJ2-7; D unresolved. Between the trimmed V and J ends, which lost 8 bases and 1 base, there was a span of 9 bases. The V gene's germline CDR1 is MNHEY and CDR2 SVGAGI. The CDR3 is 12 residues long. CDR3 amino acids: CASLQNSYEQYF. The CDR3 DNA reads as TGTGCCAGCTTACAGAATTCCTACGAGCAGTACTTC.